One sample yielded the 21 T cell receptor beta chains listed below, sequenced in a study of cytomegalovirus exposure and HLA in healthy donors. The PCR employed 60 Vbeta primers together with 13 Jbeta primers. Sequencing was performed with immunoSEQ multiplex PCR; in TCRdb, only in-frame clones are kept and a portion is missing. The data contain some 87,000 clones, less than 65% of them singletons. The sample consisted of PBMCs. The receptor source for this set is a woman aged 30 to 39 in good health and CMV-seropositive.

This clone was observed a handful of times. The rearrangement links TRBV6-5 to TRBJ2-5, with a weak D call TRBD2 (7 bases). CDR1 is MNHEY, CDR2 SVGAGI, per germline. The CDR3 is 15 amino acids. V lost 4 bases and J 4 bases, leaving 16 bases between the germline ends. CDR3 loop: CASSFLGGGRETQYF. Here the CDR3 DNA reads TGTGCCAGCAGTTTTTTAGGGGGGGGAAGAGAGACCCAGTACTTC.

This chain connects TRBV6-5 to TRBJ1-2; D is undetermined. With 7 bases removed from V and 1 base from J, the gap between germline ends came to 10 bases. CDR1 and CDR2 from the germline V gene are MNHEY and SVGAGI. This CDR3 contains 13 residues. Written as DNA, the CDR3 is TGTGCCAGCACCAGGTTAGATAACTATGGCTACACCTTC. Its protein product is CASTRLDNYGYTF.

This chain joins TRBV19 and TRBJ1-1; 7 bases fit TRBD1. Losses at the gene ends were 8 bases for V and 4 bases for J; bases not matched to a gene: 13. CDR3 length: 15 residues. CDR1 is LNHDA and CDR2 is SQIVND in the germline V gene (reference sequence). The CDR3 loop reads CASRPSGGLGTEAFF. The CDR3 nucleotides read TGTGCCAGTCGACCCTCAGGGGGTTTGGGCACTGAAGCTTTCTTT.

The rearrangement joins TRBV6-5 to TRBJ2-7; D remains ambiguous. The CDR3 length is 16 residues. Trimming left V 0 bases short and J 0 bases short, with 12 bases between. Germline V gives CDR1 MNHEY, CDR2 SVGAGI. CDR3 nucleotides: TGTGCCAGCAGTTACTCGAGAACCGTTAGCTCCTACGAGCAGTACTTC. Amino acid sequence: CASSYSRTVSSYEQYF.

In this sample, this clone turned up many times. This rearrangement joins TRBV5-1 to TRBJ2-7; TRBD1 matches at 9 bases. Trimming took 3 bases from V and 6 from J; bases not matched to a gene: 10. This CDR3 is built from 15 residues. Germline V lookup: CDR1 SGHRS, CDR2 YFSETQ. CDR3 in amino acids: CASSWEQGAGGEQYF. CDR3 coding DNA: TGCGCCAGCAGCTGGGAACAGGGGGCAGGCGGCGAGCAGTACTTC.

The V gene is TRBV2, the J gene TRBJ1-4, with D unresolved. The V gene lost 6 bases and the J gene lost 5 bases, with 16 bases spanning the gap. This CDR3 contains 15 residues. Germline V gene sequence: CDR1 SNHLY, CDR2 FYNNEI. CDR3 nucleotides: TGTGCCAGCAGAGGCAGGTTATCAAGAAATGAAAAACTGTTTTTT. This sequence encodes CASRGRLSRNEKLFF. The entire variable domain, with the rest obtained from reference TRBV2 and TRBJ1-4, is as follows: EPEVTQTPSHQVTQMGQEVILRCVPISNHLYFYWYRQILGQKVEFLVSFYNNEISEKSEIFDDQFSVERPDGSNFTLKIRSTKLEDSAMYFCASRGRLSRNEKLFFGSGTQLSVL.

The CDR3 reads CAILKGSGPYNEQFF. The DNA of the CDR3 is TGTGCCATCCTGAAGGGGTCCGGCCCCTACAATGAGCAGTTCTTC. The chain joins TRBV10-3 to TRBJ2-1; a possible D gene is TRBD1 (5 bases). Germline lookup yields CDR1 ENHRY and CDR2 SYGVKD. CDR3 length: 15 residues. V was clipped by 8 bases and J by 2 bases, with 16 bases between them.

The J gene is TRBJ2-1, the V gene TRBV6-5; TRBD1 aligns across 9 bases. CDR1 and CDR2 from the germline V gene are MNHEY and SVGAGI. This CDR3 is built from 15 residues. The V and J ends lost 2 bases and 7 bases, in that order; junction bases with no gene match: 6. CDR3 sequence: CASSYPGTGINEQFF. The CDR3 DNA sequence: TGTGCCAGCAGTTACCCCGGGACAGGGATTAATGAGCAGTTCTTC.

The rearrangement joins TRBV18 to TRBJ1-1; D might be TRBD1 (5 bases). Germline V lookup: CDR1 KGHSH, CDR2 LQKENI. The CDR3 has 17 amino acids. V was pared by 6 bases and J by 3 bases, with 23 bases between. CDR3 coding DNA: TGTGCCAGCTCTCCTGACAGACACTCCCTTGGGGACACTGAAGCTTTCTTT. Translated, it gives CASSPDRHSLGDTEAFF.

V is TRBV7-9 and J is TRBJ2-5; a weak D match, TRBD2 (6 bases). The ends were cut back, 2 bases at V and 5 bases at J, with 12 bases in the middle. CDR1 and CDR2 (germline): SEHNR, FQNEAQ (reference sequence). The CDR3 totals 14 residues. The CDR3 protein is CASSLLAIGETQYF. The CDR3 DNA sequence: TGTGCCAGCAGCTTACTAGCGATTGGGGAGACCCAGTACTTC.

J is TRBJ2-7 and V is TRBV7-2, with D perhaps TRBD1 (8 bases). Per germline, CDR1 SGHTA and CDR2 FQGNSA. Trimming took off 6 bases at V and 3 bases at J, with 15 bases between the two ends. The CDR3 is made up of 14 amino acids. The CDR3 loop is CASRSTGGVYEQYF. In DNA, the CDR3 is TGTGCCAGCAGATCAACAGGGGGGGTCTACGAGCAGTACTTC. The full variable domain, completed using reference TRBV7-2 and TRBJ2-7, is GAGVSQSPSNKVTEKGKDVELRCDPISGHTALYWYRQSLGQGLEFLIYFQGNSAPDKSGLPSDRFSAERTGGSVSTLTIQRTQQEDSAVYLCASRSTGGVYEQYFGPGTRLTVT.

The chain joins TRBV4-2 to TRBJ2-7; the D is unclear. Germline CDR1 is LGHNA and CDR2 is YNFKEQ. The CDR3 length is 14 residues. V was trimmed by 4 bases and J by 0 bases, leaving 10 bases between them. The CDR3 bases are TGTGCCAGCAGCCCCGCGTCGTCCTCCTACGAGCAGTACTTC. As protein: CASSPASSSYEQYF.

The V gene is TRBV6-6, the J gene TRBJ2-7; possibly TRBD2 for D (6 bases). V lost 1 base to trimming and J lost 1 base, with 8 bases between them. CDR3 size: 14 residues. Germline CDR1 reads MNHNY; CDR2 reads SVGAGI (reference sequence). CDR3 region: CASSYWGESYEQYF. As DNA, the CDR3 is TGTGCCAGCAGTTACTGGGGGGAGTCCTACGAGCAGTACTTC.

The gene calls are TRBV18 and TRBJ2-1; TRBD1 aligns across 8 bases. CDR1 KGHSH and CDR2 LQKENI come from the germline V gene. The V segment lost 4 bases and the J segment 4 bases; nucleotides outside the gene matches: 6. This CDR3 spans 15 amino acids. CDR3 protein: CASSRGTGEYNEQFF. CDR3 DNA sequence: TGTGCCAGCTCACGCGGGACAGGAGAGTACAATGAGCAGTTCTTC.

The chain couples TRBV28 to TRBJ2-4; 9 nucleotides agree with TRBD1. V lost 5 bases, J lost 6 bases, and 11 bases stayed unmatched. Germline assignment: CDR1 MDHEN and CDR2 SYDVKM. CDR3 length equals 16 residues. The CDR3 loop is CASSPSGTGSRNIQYF. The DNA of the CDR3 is TGTGCCAGCAGTCCCTCCGGGACAGGGTCCCGAAACATTCAGTACTTC.

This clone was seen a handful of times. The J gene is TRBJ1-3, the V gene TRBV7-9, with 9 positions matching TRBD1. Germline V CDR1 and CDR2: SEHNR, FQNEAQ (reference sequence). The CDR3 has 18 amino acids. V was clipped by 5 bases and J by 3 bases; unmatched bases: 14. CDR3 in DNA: TGTGCCAGCAGCCCCCAAGGCCCAGACAGGGGGGTTGGAAACACCATATATTTT. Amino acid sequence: CASSPQGPDRGVGNTIYF.

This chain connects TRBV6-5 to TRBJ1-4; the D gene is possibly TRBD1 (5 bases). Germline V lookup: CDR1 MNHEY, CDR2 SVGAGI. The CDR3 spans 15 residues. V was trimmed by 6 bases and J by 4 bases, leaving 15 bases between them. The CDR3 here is CASSRRGGGNEKLFF. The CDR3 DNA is TGTGCCAGCAGCAGGAGGGGCGGGGGTAATGAAAAACTGTTTTTT.

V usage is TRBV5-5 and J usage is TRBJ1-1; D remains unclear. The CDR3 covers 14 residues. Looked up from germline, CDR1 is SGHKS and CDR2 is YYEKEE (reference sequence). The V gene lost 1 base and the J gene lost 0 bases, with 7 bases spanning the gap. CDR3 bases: TGTGCCAGCAGCTTGCTACAGATGAACACTGAAGCTTTCTTT. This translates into CASSLLQMNTEAFF.

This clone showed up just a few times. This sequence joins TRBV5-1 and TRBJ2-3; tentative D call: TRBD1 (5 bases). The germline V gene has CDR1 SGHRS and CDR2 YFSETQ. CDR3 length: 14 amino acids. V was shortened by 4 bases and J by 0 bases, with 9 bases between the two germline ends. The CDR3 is CASSATVSTDTQYF. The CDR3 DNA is TGCGCCAGCAGCGCGACAGTTAGCACAGATACGCAGTATTTT.

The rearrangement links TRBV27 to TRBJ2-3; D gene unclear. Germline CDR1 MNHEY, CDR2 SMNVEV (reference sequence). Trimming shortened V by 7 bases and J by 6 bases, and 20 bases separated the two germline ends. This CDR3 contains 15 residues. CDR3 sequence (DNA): TGTGCCAGCAACCGAACAGAGCTGGGTATGGATACGCAGTATTTT. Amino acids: CASNRTELGMDTQYF.

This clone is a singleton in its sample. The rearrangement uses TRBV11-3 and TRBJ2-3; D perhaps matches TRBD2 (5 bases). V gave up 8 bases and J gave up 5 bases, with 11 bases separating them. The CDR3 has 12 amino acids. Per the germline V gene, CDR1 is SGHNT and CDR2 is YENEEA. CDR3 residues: CASAGDQDTQYF. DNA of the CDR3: TGTGCCAGCGCGGGTGATCAAGATACGCAGTATTTT.